This entry concerns a single T cell receptor (beta chain). Its antigen is unknown. The study ran its PCR with 60 Vbeta and 13 Jbeta primers. Only in-frame clones appear in the TCRdb table, and some are missing; sequencing was by immunoSEQ multiplex PCR. The sample carries 200,000 or so clones, roughly 80% recorded once. The record originates from a study of cytomegalovirus exposure and HLA in healthy donors. The study, taken as a whole, reports: Testing in vitro showed three CMV-associated chains specific for CMV antigens. Presence/absence analyses supposed approximately even sequencing depth among donors. Later analysis suggested links between common viral pathogens and several top significant clusters. In most subjects, TCR beta sequences reportedly gave accurate predictions of HLA-A and HLA-B alleles.

With 1 base removed from V and 3 bases from J, the gap between germline ends came to 6 bases. Germline lookup yields CDR1 MGHDK and CDR2 SYGVNS. The CDR3 extends over 13 amino acids. The V call is TRBV25-1, the J call TRBJ1-1; D not resolved. The sample consisted of PBMCs. The sequence was obtained from a girl aged 2 to 10 in good health and CMV-seronegative. The CDR3 DNA reads as TGTGCCAGCAGTGAATTGGAGTACACTGAAGCTTTCTTT. The encoded protein is CASSELEYTEAFF. The complete variable domain, with remaining parts taken from reference TRBV25-1 and TRBJ1-1, reads EADIYQTPRYLVIGTGKKITLECSQTMGHDKMYWYQQDPGMELHLIHYSYGVNSTEKGDLSSESTVSRIRTEHFPLTLESARPSHTSQYLCASSELEYTEAFFGQGTRLTVV.